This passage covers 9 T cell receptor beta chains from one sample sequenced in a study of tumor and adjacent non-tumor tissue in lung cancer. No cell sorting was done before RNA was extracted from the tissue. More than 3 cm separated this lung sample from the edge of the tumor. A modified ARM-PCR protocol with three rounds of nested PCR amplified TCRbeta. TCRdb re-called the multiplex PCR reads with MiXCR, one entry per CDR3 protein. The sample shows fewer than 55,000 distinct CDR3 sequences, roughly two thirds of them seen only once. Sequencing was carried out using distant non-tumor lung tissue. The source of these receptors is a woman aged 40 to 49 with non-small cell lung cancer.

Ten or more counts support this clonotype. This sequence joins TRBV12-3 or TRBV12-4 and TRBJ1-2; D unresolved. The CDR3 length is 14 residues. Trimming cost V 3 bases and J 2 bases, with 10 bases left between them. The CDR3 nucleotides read TGTGCCAGCAGTTTCCGGCCGGAAAACTATGGCTACACCTTC. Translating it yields CASSFRPENYGYTF.

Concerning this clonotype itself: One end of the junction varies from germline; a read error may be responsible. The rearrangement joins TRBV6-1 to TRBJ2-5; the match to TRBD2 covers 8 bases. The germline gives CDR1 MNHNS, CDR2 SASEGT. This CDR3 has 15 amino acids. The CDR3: CASSEPIAGGPFWYF. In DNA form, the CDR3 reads TGTGCCAGCAGTGAGCCTATTGCGGGGGGCCCTTTCTGGTATTTC.

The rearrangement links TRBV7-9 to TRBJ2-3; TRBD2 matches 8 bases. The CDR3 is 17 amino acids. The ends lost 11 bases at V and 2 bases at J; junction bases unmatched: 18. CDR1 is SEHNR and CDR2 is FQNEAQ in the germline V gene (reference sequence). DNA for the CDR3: TGTGCCGACAGCGGCCCGGGACTAGTAGGGCCCACAGATACGCAGTATTTT. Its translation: CADSGPGLVGPTDTQYF.

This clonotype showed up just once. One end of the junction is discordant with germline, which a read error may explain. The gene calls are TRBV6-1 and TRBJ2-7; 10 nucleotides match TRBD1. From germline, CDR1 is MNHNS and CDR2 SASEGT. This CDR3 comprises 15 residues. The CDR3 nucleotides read TGTGCCAGCAGTAGGTTGACAGGGGGCTCCTACGAGCAGTGCTTC. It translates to CASSRLTGGSYEQCF.

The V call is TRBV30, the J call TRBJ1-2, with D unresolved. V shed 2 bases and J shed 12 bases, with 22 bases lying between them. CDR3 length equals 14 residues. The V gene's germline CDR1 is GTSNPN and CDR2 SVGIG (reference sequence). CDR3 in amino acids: CAWSPIWSWGSNTF. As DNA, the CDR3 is TGTGCCTGGAGTCCCATATGGTCGTGGGGATCTAACACCTTC.

Here the CDR3 reads CVSTRGRLGRPNEQYF. The CDR3 bases are TGCGTCAGTACCCGGGGACGGCTCGGGAGGCCTAACGAGCAGTACTTC. The chain combines TRBV5-1 with TRBJ2-7, with TRBD2 identical over 7 bases. The length of the CDR3 is 16 residues. Germline values: CDR1 SGHRS, CDR2 YFSETQ. The full variable domain, its missing parts supplied by reference TRBV5-1 and TRBJ2-7, is KAGVTQTPRYLIKTRGQQVTLSCSPISGHRSVSWYQQTPGQGLQFLFEYFSETQRNKGNFPGRFSGRQFSNSRSEMNVSTLELGDSALYLCVSTRGRLGRPNEQYFGPGTRLTVT.

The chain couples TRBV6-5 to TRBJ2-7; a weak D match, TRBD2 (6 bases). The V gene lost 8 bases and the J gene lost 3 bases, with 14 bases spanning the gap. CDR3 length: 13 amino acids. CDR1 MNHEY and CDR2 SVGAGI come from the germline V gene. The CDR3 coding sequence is TGTGCCAGCGCCCGGCGGGATGGCTACGAGCAGTACTTC. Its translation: CASARRDGYEQYF.

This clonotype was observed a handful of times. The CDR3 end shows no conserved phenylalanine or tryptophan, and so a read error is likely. CDR3 residues: CASSLGLARGWFEQYL. For the CDR3, the DNA is TGTGCCAGCAGCTTAGGCCTGGCCCGGGGTTGGTTCGAGCAGTACCTC. The chain has TRBV13 and TRBJ2-7; weak D call: TRBD2 (5 bases). This CDR3 is built from 16 residues. Trimming pared 0 bases from V and 6 bases from J, leaving 18 bases between. In germline, CDR1 is PRHDT, CDR2 FYEKMQ (reference sequence).

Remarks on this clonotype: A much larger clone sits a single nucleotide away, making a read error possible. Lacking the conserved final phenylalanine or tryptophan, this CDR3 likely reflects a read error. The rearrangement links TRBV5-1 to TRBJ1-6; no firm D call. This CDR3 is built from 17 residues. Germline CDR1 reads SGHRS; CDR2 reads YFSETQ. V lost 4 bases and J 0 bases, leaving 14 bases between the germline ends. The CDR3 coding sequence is TGCGCCAGCAGCCCCTTTTCTGGAAGCTCCTATAATTCACCCCTCCACATT. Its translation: CASSPFSGSSYNSPLHI.